These 28 T cell receptor beta chains originate from one sample sequenced in a study of radiotherapy plus CTLA-4 blockade in lung cancer. Sequencing was performed with immunoSEQ multiplex PCR; in TCRdb, only in-frame clones are kept and a portion is missing. Of about 80,000 clones in the sample, around 87% are singletons; the top ten hold approximately 1.9%. The sample consisted of peripheral blood, taken from a patient treated with radiotherapy plus ipilimumab. The receptors here all came from a human donor with non-small cell lung cancer who had a partial response to radiotherapy plus ipilimumab.

The chain uses TRBV4-1 and TRBJ2-3, with TRBD2 matching over 10 bases. CDR1 and CDR2 from the germline V gene are MGHRA and YSYEKL. The V gene end was trimmed by 4 bases and the J gene end by 5 bases; junction bases not matched to a gene: 6. The CDR3 is 15 residues long. In DNA form, the CDR3 reads TGCGCCAGCAGCCTTTCGGGACTAGCGAAAGATACGCAGTATTTT. Amino acid sequence: CASSLSGLAKDTQYF.

The V call is TRBV5-1, the J call TRBJ1-1; a weak D match, TRBD1 (5 bases). This CDR3 region has 14 residues. Trimming left V 2 bases short and J 3 bases short, with 11 bases between. The germline CDR1 and CDR2 sequences are SGHRS and YFSETQ. DNA of the CDR3: TGCGCCAGCAGCTTAACCAGGGTTGACACTGAAGCTTTCTTT. Amino acids: CASSLTRVDTEAFF.

The chain carries TRBV7-9 and TRBJ2-3; a possible D gene is TRBD2 (6 bases). This CDR3 has 13 amino acids. CDR1 is SEHNR and CDR2 is FQNEAQ in the germline V gene (reference sequence). With 5 bases removed from V and 8 bases from J, the gap between germline ends came to 14 bases. The CDR3 region has the DNA TGTGCCAGCAGCCCCGGGACTTCTGGTACGCAGTATTTT. Its translation: CASSPGTSGTQYF.

The rearrangement joins TRBV6-1 to TRBJ2-7, with D tentatively TRBD1 (6 bases). This CDR3 has 15 residues. The ends were cut back, 6 bases at V and 1 base at J, with 16 bases in the middle. Germline assignment: CDR1 MNHNS and CDR2 SASEGT. The CDR3 region is CASSPDGGFSYEQYF. The CDR3 bases are TGTGCCAGCAGCCCAGATGGGGGCTTTTCCTACGAGCAGTACTTC.

V is TRBV14 and J is TRBJ2-2; 7 nucleotides match TRBD2. The trim removed 1 base at V and 0 bases at J, leaving 2 bases unmatched. Germline CDR1 and CDR2: SGHDN and FVKESK. The CDR3 is 16 amino acids. The CDR3 sequence: CASSQVGGSNTGELFF. In DNA form, the CDR3 reads TGTGCCAGCAGCCAAGTGGGGGGGTCGAACACCGGGGAGCTGTTTTTT. The whole variable domain, remainder taken from reference TRBV14 and TRBJ2-2, is EAGVTQFPSHSVIEKGQTVTLRCDPISGHDNLYWYRRVMGKEIKFLLHFVKESKQDESGMPNNRFLAERTGGTYSTLKVQPAELEDSGVYFCASSQVGGSNTGELFFGEGSRLTVL.

The V call is TRBV5-1, the J call TRBJ2-1; TRBD2 matches at 13 bases. CDR3 size: 19 residues. Germline CDR1 is SGHRS and CDR2 is YFSETQ. Losses at the gene ends were 4 bases for V and 9 bases for J; bases not matched to a gene: 19. In nucleotides, the CDR3 is TGCGCCAGCAGCCCCGGACTAGCGGGAGTAAGTCCCCACCGCGGTGAGCAGTTCTTC. Translation gives CASSPGLAGVSPHRGEQFF.

The J gene is TRBJ2-5, the V gene TRBV18; weak D call: TRBD2 (5 bases). Germline CDR1 and CDR2: KGHSH and LQKENI. This CDR3 is 14 amino acids long. V lost 4 bases, J lost 5 bases, and 14 bases lay in between. The CDR3 nucleotides read TGTGCCAGCTCACTACAGAGGGTGGAGGAGACCCAGTACTTC. This codes for CASSLQRVEETQYF.

This sequence joins TRBV4-1 and TRBJ2-5; 9 bases fit TRBD2. CDR3 length equals 17 residues. CDR1 and CDR2 (germline): MGHRA, YSYEKL. Trimming removed 4 bases from V and 0 bases from J; junction bases left unmatched: 9. CDR3 coding DNA: TGCGCCAGCAGCCCGTTGACTAGCGGACAGTACCAAGAGACCCAGTACTTC. Amino acid sequence: CASSPLTSGQYQETQYF.

This clone is a singleton in its sample. This chain uses TRBV30 with TRBJ1-2; D is undetermined. CDR3 size: 13 residues. With 2 bases removed from V and 4 bases from J, the gap between germline ends came to 11 bases. Germline CDR1 reads GTSNPN; CDR2 reads SVGIG (reference sequence). CDR3 bases: TGTGCCTGGAGTCCCAGAAGCGGCTATGGCTACACCTTC. Amino acids: CAWSPRSGYGYTF.

This chain joins TRBV5-5 and TRBJ1-5; 8 bases fit TRBD1. V gave up 0 bases and J gave up 7 bases; unmatched junction bases: 6. This CDR3 contains 15 residues. CDR1 and CDR2 (germline): SGHKS, YYEKEE (reference sequence). CDR3 protein: CASSLGQGAGQPQHF. The CDR3 DNA follows: TGTGCCAGCAGCTTGGGGCAGGGGGCTGGACAGCCCCAGCATTTT.

J is TRBJ1-2 and V is TRBV6-6, with 7 bases that match TRBD1. V was clipped by 0 bases and J by 8 bases; unmatched bases: 9. Germline V gene lookup returns CDR1 MNHNY and CDR2 SVGAGI (reference sequence). CDR3 length: 15 residues. The CDR3 coding sequence is TGTGCCAGCAGTTACTCATCCAGGGGGGATGGCGGCTACACCTTC. This translates into CASSYSSRGDGGYTF.

The chain uses TRBV7-2 and TRBJ1-2; D remains ambiguous. The CDR3 runs to 15 residues. Germline lookup yields CDR1 SGHTA and CDR2 FQGNSA. The ends were cut back, 1 base at V and 0 bases at J, with 9 bases in the middle. Written as DNA, the CDR3 is TGTGCCAGCAGCTTAGGAGCCAGGTCTAACTATGGCTACACCTTC. Encoded protein: CASSLGARSNYGYTF.

The V call is TRBV5-5, the J call TRBJ2-7; D gene ambiguous. V shed 0 bases and J shed 6 bases, with 13 bases lying between them. Germline-derived CDR1 and CDR2 are SGHKS and YYEKEE (reference sequence). CDR3 length: 14 amino acids. Written as DNA, the CDR3 is TGTGCCAGCAGCTTGGAGCCCAGGCCCCGCGAGCAGTACTTC. It encodes CASSLEPRPREQYF.

In this sample, this clone turned up a few times. The chain links TRBV6-5 to TRBJ1-5; TRBD1 might be the D (6 bases). The CDR3 sequence is 13 residues long. V shed 5 bases and J shed 6 bases, with 11 bases lying between them. From germline, CDR1 is MNHEY and CDR2 SVGAGI. CDR3 nucleotides: TGTGCCAGCAGTGCCACAGGGCGTCAGCCCCAGCATTTT. Its translation: CASSATGRQPQHF.

This chain joins TRBV6-1 and TRBJ2-7, with no clear D. The V end was cut by 4 bases, the J end by 4 bases, with 11 bases between. This CDR3 comprises 13 residues. The germline V gene has CDR1 MNHNS and CDR2 SASEGT. The CDR3 loop is CASSGSLDYEQYF. The CDR3 coding sequence is TGTGCCAGCAGTGGTTCTCTAGATTACGAGCAGTACTTC.

The chain uses TRBV2 and TRBJ2-3; 11 positions agree with TRBD2. Germline V gene data show CDR1 as SNHLY and CDR2 as FYNNEI. J was trimmed by 4 bases and V by 0 bases; bases with no gene match: 6. This CDR3 has 17 amino acids. CDR3 amino acids: CASSEAASSGRADTQYF. The CDR3, as DNA: TGTGCCAGCAGTGAAGCGGCGAGTAGCGGGAGGGCAGATACGCAGTATTTT.

The chain links TRBV4-2 to TRBJ2-7, with 12 bases identical to TRBD2. The germline V gene has CDR1 LGHNA and CDR2 YNFKEQ. The trim removed 6 bases at V and 6 bases at J, leaving 9 bases unmatched. This CDR3 is 15 amino acids long. CDR3 sequence (DNA): TGTGCCAGCAGTTCCAGACTAGCGGGAGCCGGCGAGCAGTACGTC. Translating gives CASSSRLAGAGEQYV.

The chain recombines TRBV4-1 with TRBJ1-5; no firm D call. This CDR3 spans 15 amino acids. From germline, CDR1 is MGHRA and CDR2 YSYEKL. V was clipped by 0 bases and J by 4 bases, with 10 bases between them. DNA of the CDR3: TGCGCCAGCAGCCAAGAAAACGGGATTAATCAGCCCCAGCATTTT. This gives the protein CASSQENGINQPQHF.

For the CDR3, the DNA is TGTGCCAGCAGCTCCGGACAGGGCAATGAGCAGTTCTTC. It codes for CASSSGQGNEQFF. V is TRBV5-7 and J is TRBJ2-1; 8 bases are a match to TRBD1. TRBV5-7 is an open reading frame whose function is uncertain. This CDR3 is built from 13 residues. V was clipped by 3 bases and J by 6 bases; unmatched bases: 2.

This clone was seen just once. CDR3 coding DNA: TGTGCCAGCAGCTCCCTAGGGGACATGAACACTGAAGCTTTCTTT. Residues: CASSSLGDMNTEAFF. The rearrangement joins TRBV7-3 to TRBJ1-1; TRBD1 is a possible D gene (6 bases). The length of the CDR3 is 15 residues. The germline V gene has CDR1 SGHTA and CDR2 FQGTGA. V gave up 4 bases and J gave up 0 bases, with 12 bases separating them.

This clone has just one count. The chain carries TRBV7-8 and TRBJ1-2; possible D gene TRBD1, 6 bases. CDR1 and CDR2 from the germline V gene are SGHVS and FQNEAQ. The CDR3 extends over 14 amino acids. The V gene lost 1 base and the J gene lost 4 bases, with 10 bases spanning the gap. Written as DNA, the CDR3 is TGTGCCAGCAGCTTAGGACAGGAGATCTATGGCTACACCTTC. As protein: CASSLGQEIYGYTF.

The chain joins TRBV9 to TRBJ2-5; weak D call: TRBD1 (5 bases). Germline loops: CDR1 SGDLS, CDR2 YYNGEE. CDR3 length equals 14 residues. Trimming shortened V by 0 bases and J by 2 bases, and 8 bases separated the two germline ends. For the CDR3, the DNA is TGTGCCAGCAGCGTAGATACAGGACAAGAGACCCAGTACTTC. It yields the protein CASSVDTGQETQYF.

The chain combines TRBV28 with TRBJ1-5; 7 positions agree with TRBD1. With V trimmed by 7 bases and J by 1 base, 4 bases remained unmatched. Germline V CDR1 and CDR2: MDHEN, SYDVKM. The CDR3 loop spans 14 amino acids. Written as DNA, the CDR3 is TGTGCCAGCAATTTCAGGGGGAGCAATCAGCCCCAGCATTTT. This translates into CASNFRGSNQPQHF.

V and J are TRBV30 and TRBJ2-7; no clear D. Germline V gene sequence: CDR1 GTSNPN, CDR2 SVGIG (reference sequence). V lost 4 bases and J 4 bases, leaving 14 bases between the germline ends. This CDR3 region has 13 residues. CDR3 amino acids: CAWTPRLVYEQYF. Here the CDR3 DNA reads TGTGCCTGGACCCCTAGGTTGGTGTACGAGCAGTACTTC. Supplemented by reference TRBV30 and TRBJ2-7, the full variable domain reads SQTIHQWPATLVQPVGSPLSLECTVEGTSNPNLYWYRQAAGRGLQLLFYSVGIGQISSEVPQNLSASRPQDRQFILSSKKLLLSDSGFYLCAWTPRLVYEQYFGPGTRLTVT.

The V and J genes are TRBV9 and TRBJ1-4, with D hard to call. From germline, CDR1 is SGDLS and CDR2 YYNGEE. The CDR3 consists of 18 residues. V was pared by 0 bases and J by 7 bases, with 22 bases between. Here the CDR3 DNA reads TGTGCCAGCAGCGTAGCTGCGGGGAGGGCTACGGGTAGTGAAAAACTGTTTTTT. Translated, it gives CASSVAAGRATGSEKLFF. The full variable domain, completed using reference TRBV9 and TRBJ1-4, is DSGVTQTPKHLITATGQRVTLRCSPRSGDLSVYWYQQSLDQGLQFLIQYYNGEERAKGNILERFSAQQFPDLHSELNLSSLELGDSALYFCASSVAAGRATGSEKLFFGSGTQLSVL.

The chain couples TRBV2 to TRBJ2-6; the match to TRBD1 covers 7 bases. With V trimmed by 3 bases and J by 1 base, 9 bases remained unmatched. Germline lookup yields CDR1 SNHLY and CDR2 FYNNEI. The CDR3 is 18 residues long. The CDR3 sequence is CASSDPGDRYSGANVLTF. For the CDR3, the DNA is TGTGCCAGCAGTGACCCCGGGGACAGATATTCTGGGGCCAACGTCCTGACTTTC.

This clone occurred once. The chain employs TRBV4-1 and TRBJ1-2; D might be TRBD1 (6 bases). V lost 10 bases, J lost 0 bases, and 12 bases lay in between. Germline V gene data show CDR1 as MGHRA and CDR2 as YSYEKL. The CDR3 spans 13 residues. The chain's CDR3 is CAIFRGANYGYTF. CDR3 in DNA: TGCGCCATCTTCAGGGGAGCTAACTATGGCTACACCTTC.

The gene calls are TRBV5-1 and TRBJ2-5; tentative D call: TRBD1 (6 bases). V lost 3 bases to trimming and J lost 2 bases, with 14 bases between them. The CDR3 sequence is 15 residues long. Germline values: CDR1 SGHRS, CDR2 YFSETQ. The CDR3 region is CASSSLGTPQETQYF. For the CDR3, the DNA is TGCGCCAGCAGCTCCCTCGGGACACCTCAAGAGACCCAGTACTTC.